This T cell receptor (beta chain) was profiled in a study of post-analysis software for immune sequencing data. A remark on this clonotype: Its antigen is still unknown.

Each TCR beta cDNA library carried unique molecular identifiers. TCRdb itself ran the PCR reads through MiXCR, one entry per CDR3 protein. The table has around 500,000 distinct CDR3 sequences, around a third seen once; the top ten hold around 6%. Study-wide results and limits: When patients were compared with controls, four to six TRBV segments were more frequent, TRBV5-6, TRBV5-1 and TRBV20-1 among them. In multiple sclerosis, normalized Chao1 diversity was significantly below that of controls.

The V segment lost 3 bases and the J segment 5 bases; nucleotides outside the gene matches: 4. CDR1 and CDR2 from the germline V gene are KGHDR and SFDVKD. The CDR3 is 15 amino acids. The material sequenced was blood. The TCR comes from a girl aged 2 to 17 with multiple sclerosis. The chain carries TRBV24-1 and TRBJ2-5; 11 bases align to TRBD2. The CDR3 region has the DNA TGTGCCACCAGTGATACTCGGACTAGCGGGGAGACCCAGTACTTC. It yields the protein CATSDTRTSGETQYF.